This entry describes one T cell receptor (beta chain). TCRdb re-called the 5' RACE reads with MiXCR, one entry per CDR3 protein. The data show about half a million distinct CDR3 sequences, 18% seen once. The record originates from a study of T-cell memory formation after mild COVID-19. The germline gives CDR1 MRHNA, CDR2 SNTAGT. CDR3 length: 14 amino acids. V lost 7 bases and J lost 8, with 18 bases in between. Sequencing was carried out using PBMCs or a T cell subset sorted from them (not recorded which). This chain uses TRBV6-4 with TRBJ2-1; D remains unclear. The sequence came from an adult woman who had mild COVID-19 (a few samples of this study predate the infection). Cell type and time point are not known. CDR3 protein: CASKRGLHGDEQFF. The CDR3 DNA follows: TGTGCCAGCAAAAGAGGCTTACACGGCGATGAGCAGTTCTTC.